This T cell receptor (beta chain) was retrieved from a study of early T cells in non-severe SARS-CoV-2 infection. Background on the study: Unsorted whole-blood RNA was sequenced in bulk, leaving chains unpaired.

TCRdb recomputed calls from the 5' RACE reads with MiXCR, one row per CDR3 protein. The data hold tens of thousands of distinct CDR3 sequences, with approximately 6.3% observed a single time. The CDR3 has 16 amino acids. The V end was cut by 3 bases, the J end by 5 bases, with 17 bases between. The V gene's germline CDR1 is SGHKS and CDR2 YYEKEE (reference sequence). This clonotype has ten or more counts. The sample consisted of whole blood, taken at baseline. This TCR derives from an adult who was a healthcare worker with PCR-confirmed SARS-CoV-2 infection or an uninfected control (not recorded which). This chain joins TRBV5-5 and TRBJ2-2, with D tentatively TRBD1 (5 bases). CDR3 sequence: CASSWDQGFATGELFF. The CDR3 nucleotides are TGTGCCAGCAGCTGGGATCAGGGTTTTGCTACCGGGGAGCTGTTTTTT.